The 3 T cell receptor beta chains in this list originate from one sample, sequenced in a study of shared clonotypes between healthy human individuals. Positively selected for CCR7, the CD45RO-negative cells used as naive CD8 cells excluded terminally differentiated effector memory CD45RA+ cells. Here immunoSEQ multiplex PCR was the method, and the copy in TCRdb shows in-frame clones only, minus some. The repertoire holds around 2,000,000 clones, with about 92% as singletons. Input material: naive CD8+ T cells from PBMCs. All receptors come from a young man in good health. Some clones in this sample may be carry-over from other donors' samples.

The chain uses TRBV12-2 and TRBJ2-7; whether TRBD1, the table's D call, matches the DNA was not checked. TRBV12-2 is deemed a pseudogene. The CDR3 loop spans 14 amino acids. The CDR3 here is CASRIDRDRGEQYF. The DNA of the CDR3 is TGTGCAAGTCGCATCGATCGGGACAGGGGCGAGCAGTACTTC.

This clone has only one observation. The V gene is TRBV27, the J gene TRBJ1-5; D uncertain. CDR3 length: 15 residues. Trimming left V 2 bases short and J 1 base short, with 9 bases between. CDR1 MNHEY and CDR2 SMNVEV come from the germline V gene (reference sequence). CDR3 coding DNA: TGTGCCAGCAGTTTAAACAGTCGAAGCAATCAGCCCCAGCATTTT. This translates into CASSLNSRSNQPQHF.

The rearrangement links TRBV6-5 to TRBJ1-4, with 7 bases aligning to TRBD1. The CDR3 is 15 residues long. The V gene's germline CDR1 is MNHEY and CDR2 SVGAGI. V was clipped by 7 bases and J by 6 bases; unmatched bases: 11. The DNA for the CDR3 is TGTGCCAGCAACCACAATCGACAGGGAGATGAAAAACTGTTTTTT. This encodes CASNHNRQGDEKLFF.